These 18 T cell receptor beta chains were all obtained from the same sample, sequenced in a study of sequential checkpoint blockade in melanoma. Sequencing used immunoSEQ multiplex PCR; TCRdb keeps in-frame clones, though not all of them. Altogether 8,000 to 10,000 clones are present, 20% to 30% being singletons, with the ten largest covering 17%. Indicated treatment: randomized to nivolumab then ipilimumab (arm A) or the reverse (arm B). Sequenced here: tumor tissue (inferred from file names), sampled from a patient given nivolumab and ipilimumab in sequence. The origin of the receptors is a human donor with melanoma.

This clone was counted only a few times. The rearrangement joins TRBV6-8 to TRBJ2-7; 7 bases fit TRBD2. Germline loops: CDR1 MNHGY, CDR2 SAAAGT. The junction had 5 bases not matched to a gene; V was cut back by 5 bases and J by 1 base. The CDR3 extends over 14 amino acids. CDR3 residues: CASSKGLESYEQYF. The CDR3 bases are TGTGCCAGCAGTAAAGGACTAGAATCCTACGAGCAGTACTTC.

This chain uses TRBV5-1 with TRBJ2-1, with 11 bases lining up with TRBD2. Unmatched junction bases numbered 6, after V lost 4 bases and J lost 6 bases. The CDR3 loop spans 15 amino acids. Germline CDR1 and CDR2: SGHRS and YFSETQ. The chain's CDR3 is CASSMTSGKGNEQFF. In nucleotides, the CDR3 is TGCGCCAGCAGCATGACTAGCGGGAAGGGCAATGAGCAGTTCTTC.

This clone was seen just once. The genes are TRBV29-1 and TRBJ1-1, with 7 bases that match TRBD1. Germline V lookup: CDR1 SQVTM, CDR2 ANQGSEA. There are 19 residues in the CDR3. Trimming removed 4 bases from V and 1 base from J; junction bases left unmatched: 21. CDR3 DNA: TGCAGCGTTGGTTTTTTTGGCCTGGGACAGCCAAGACCGAACACTGAAGCTTTCTTT. It yields the protein CSVGFFGLGQPRPNTEAFF.

In its sample, this clone was seen many times. The J gene is TRBJ1-1, the V gene TRBV6-8; the D is unclear. Germline V gene sequence: CDR1 MNHGY, CDR2 SAAAGT. The germline V and J ends were trimmed by 7 bases and 2 bases, with 8 bases remaining between them. The CDR3 covers 12 residues. As DNA, the CDR3 is TGTGCCAGCAAGGGAGGAAACACTGAAGCTTTCTTT. As protein: CASKGGNTEAFF.

This clone occurred a few times. The rearrangement uses TRBV9 and TRBJ1-3; no reliable D call. The CDR3 runs 15 residues. V was cut by 0 bases and J by 1 base, with 8 bases left in between. The germline V gene has CDR1 SGDLS and CDR2 YYNGEE. CDR3 loop: CASSVDRGSGNTIYF. Written as DNA, the CDR3 is TGTGCCAGCAGCGTAGACCGGGGTTCTGGAAACACCATATATTTT.

The V gene is TRBV5-1, the J gene TRBJ2-1; TRBD2 might be the D (6 bases). This CDR3 spans 16 amino acids. Germline values: CDR1 SGHRS, CDR2 YFSETQ. V lost 0 bases to trimming and J lost 10 bases, with 20 bases between them. CDR3: CASSLEWQGGVVEQFF. CDR3 coding DNA: TGCGCCAGCAGCTTGGAGTGGCAGGGCGGGGTGGTGGAGCAGTTCTTC.

This clone was recorded many times. The chain joins TRBV9 to TRBJ1-1; D remains unclear. The CDR3 is 16 amino acids. Germline V gene lookup returns CDR1 SGDLS and CDR2 YYNGEE. V lost 0 bases to trimming and J lost 5 bases, with 17 bases between them. Here the CDR3 reads CASSVGLLTTETEAFF. In nucleotides, the CDR3 is TGTGCCAGCAGCGTAGGGTTATTGACAACGGAAACTGAAGCTTTCTTT.

This clone is medium-sized by share. The gene calls are TRBV28 and TRBJ2-1; 8 bases map to TRBD2. Per germline, CDR1 MDHEN and CDR2 SYDVKM. CDR3 length equals 15 residues. Trimming cost V 2 bases and J 4 bases; bases outside gene matches: 4. Written as DNA, the CDR3 is TGTGCCAGCAGTTTAATCAGCGGGAGATACAATGAGCAGTTCTTC. Translated, it gives CASSLISGRYNEQFF.

The chain combines TRBV5-1 with TRBJ2-7; TRBD1 might be the D (7 bases). The CDR3 loop spans 15 amino acids. Between the trimmed V and J ends, which lost 3 bases and 4 bases, there was a span of 17 bases. The V gene's germline CDR1 is SGHRS and CDR2 YFSETQ. The CDR3: CASSWGDRSQYEQYF. For the CDR3, the DNA is TGCGCCAGCAGCTGGGGGGACAGATCTCAATACGAGCAGTACTTC. The whole variable domain, remainder taken from reference TRBV5-1 and TRBJ2-7, is KAGVTQTPRYLIKTRGQQVTLSCSPISGHRSVSWYQQTPGQGLQFLFEYFSETQRNKGNFPGRFSGRQFSNSRSEMNVSTLELGDSALYLCASSWGDRSQYEQYFGPGTRLTVT.

The V and J genes are TRBV18 and TRBJ2-1, with TRBD1 identical over 7 bases. In germline, CDR1 is KGHSH, CDR2 LQKENI. This CDR3 has 15 amino acids. The V segment lost 0 bases and the J segment 10 bases; nucleotides outside the gene matches: 9. The CDR3 is CASSPPNRGTNEQFF. In nucleotides, the CDR3 is TGTGCCAGCTCACCACCGAACAGGGGTACCAACGAGCAGTTCTTC.

The chain couples TRBV14 to TRBJ1-6, with no clear D. The CDR3 extends over 20 amino acids. Looked up from germline, CDR1 is SGHDN and CDR2 is FVKESK. V was cut by 1 base and J by 0 bases, with 19 bases left in between. CDR3 sequence (DNA): TGTGCCAGCAGCCAAGGATATTTTGATCAGGAAAGCTCCTATAATTCACCCCTCCACTTT. Encoded protein: CASSQGYFDQESSYNSPLHF.

V gene TRBV10-3 combines with J gene TRBJ2-7; 8 bases fit TRBD2. Trimming removed 5 bases from V and 3 bases from J; junction bases left unmatched: 9. CDR3 size: 15 residues. Germline CDR1 ENHRY, CDR2 SYGVKD. The CDR3 sequence is CAISNSLTSGYEQYF. CDR3 bases: TGTGCCATCAGTAATTCCCTCACTAGCGGCTACGAGCAGTACTTC.

In its sample, this clone was seen once. V and J are TRBV30 and TRBJ2-3; D unclear. V was shortened by 0 bases and J by 5 bases, with 9 bases between the two germline ends. Germline V CDR1 and CDR2: GTSNPN, SVGIG (reference sequence). CDR3 length: 13 amino acids. The CDR3 sequence: CAWSVTVGDTQYF. Written as DNA, the CDR3 is TGTGCCTGGAGTGTAACGGTGGGAGATACGCAGTATTTT.

This clone has only a few counts. This chain joins TRBV11-3 and TRBJ1-1; 9 bases align to TRBD1. CDR1 is SGHNT, CDR2 YENEEA, per germline. The ends lost 3 bases at V and 3 bases at J; junction bases unmatched: 5. The CDR3 has 15 amino acids. CDR3 DNA: TGTGCCAGCAGCTTCCCGGGACAGGGCTACACTGAAGCTTTCTTT. It codes for CASSFPGQGYTEAFF. Looking up the rest from reference TRBV11-3 and TRBJ1-1 gives the full variable domain: EAGVVQSPRYKIIEKKQPVAFWCNPISGHNTLYWYLQNLGQGPELLIRYENEEAVDDSQLPKDRFSAERLKGVDSTLKIQPAELGDSAVYLCASSFPGQGYTEAFFGQGTRLTVV.

This chain connects TRBV30 to TRBJ2-2; 13 bases fit TRBD2. The CDR3 has 21 amino acids. Germline V CDR1 and CDR2: GTSNPN, SVGIG (reference sequence). V trimming: 0 bases; J trimming: 2 bases; junction bases outside the gene matches: 15. The DNA of the CDR3 is TGTGCCTGGAGTGTATCCGGACTAGCGGGAGTTTCGCTTATTAACACCGGGGAGCTGTTTTTT. The encoded protein is CAWSVSGLAGVSLINTGELFF.

To note about this clone: Other nucleotide sequences in the sample specify the same CDR3. V and J are TRBV5-1 and TRBJ2-7; 12 bases fit TRBD2. This CDR3 is 15 amino acids long. V lost 2 bases and J lost 2; bases outside the gene matches: 2. The germline V gene encodes CDR1 SGHRS and CDR2 YFSETQ. The CDR3 reads CASSFSSGRAYEQYF. The CDR3 region has the DNA TGCGCCAGCAGCTTCTCTAGCGGGAGGGCCTACGAGCAGTACTTC.

The rearrangement joins TRBV1 to TRBJ2-1; the table's TRBD2 call for D was not verified on the DNA. TRBV1 is described as a pseudogene. CDR3 length: 16 amino acids. This chain's CDR3 is CASSQDSSGIYNEQFF. In DNA, the CDR3 is TGCGCCAGCAGCCAAGATTCTAGCGGGATCTACAATGAGCAGTTCTTC.

This clone was seen ten or more times. The chain has TRBV11-3 and TRBJ2-3, with TRBD2 identical over 9 bases. Germline V gene sequence: CDR1 SGHNT, CDR2 YENEEA. The CDR3 covers 15 residues. After removal of 5 bases from V and 1 base from J, the junction contained 4 bases not matched to a gene. CDR3 residues: CASSPWTSGTDTQYF. The CDR3 DNA follows: TGTGCCAGCAGCCCATGGACTAGCGGCACAGATACGCAGTATTTT.